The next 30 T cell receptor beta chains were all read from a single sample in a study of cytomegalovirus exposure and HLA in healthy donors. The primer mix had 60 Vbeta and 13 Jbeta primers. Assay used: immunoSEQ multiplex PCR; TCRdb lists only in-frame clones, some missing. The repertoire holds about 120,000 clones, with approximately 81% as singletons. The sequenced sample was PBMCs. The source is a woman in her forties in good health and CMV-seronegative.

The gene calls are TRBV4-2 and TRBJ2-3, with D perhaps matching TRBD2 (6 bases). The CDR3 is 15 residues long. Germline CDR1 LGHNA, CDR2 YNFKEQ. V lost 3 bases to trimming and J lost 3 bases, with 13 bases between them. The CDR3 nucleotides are TGTGCCAGCAGCCAGGTGCGGGGTCAAACAGATACGCAGTATTTT. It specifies CASSQVRGQTDTQYF.

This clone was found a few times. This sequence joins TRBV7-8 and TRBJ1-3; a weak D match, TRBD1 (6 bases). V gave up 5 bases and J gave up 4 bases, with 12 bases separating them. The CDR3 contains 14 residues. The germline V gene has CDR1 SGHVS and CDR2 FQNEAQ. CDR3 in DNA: TGTGCCAGCAGCCTACAGGGATCGGGAAACACCATATATTTT. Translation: CASSLQGSGNTIYF.

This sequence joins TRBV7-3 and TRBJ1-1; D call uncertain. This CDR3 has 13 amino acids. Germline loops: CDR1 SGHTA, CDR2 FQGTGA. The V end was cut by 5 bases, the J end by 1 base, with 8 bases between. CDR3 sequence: CASSTTRNTEAFF. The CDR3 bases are TGTGCCAGCAGCACCACACGGAACACTGAAGCTTTCTTT. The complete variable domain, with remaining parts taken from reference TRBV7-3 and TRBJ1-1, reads GAGVSQTPSNKVTEKGKYVELRCDPISGHTALYWYRQSLGQGPEFLIYFQGTGAADDSGLPNDRFFAVRPEGSVSTLKIQRTERGDSAVYLCASSTTRNTEAFFGQGTRLTVV.

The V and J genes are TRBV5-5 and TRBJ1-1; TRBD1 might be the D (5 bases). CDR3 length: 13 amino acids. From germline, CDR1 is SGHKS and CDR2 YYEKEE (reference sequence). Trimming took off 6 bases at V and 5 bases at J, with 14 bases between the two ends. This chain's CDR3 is CASTIAGKTEAFF. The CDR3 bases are TGTGCCAGCACAATTGCAGGGAAGACTGAAGCTTTCTTT. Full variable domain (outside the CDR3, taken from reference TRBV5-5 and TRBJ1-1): DAGVTQSPTHLIKTRGQQVTLRCSPISGHKSVSWYQQVLGQGPQFIFQYYEKEERGRGNFPDRFSARQFPNYSSELNVNALLLGDSALYLCASTIAGKTEAFFGQGTRLTVV.

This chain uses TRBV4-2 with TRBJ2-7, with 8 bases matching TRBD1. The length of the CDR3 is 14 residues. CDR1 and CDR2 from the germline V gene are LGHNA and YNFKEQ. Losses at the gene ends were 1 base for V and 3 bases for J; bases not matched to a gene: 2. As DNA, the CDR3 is TGTGCCAGCAGCCAAGGGACAGGGATCTACGAGCAGTACTTC. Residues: CASSQGTGIYEQYF.

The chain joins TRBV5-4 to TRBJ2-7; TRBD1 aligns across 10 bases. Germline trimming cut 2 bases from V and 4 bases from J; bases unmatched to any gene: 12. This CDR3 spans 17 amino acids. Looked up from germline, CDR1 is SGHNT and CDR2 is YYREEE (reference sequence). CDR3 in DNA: TGTGCCAGCAGCTTTCTCCCGACAGGGGGCAAGTCTTACGAGCAGTACTTC. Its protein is CASSFLPTGGKSYEQYF. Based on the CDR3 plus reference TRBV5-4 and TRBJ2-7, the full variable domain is ETGVTQSPTHLIKTRGQQVTLRCSSQSGHNTVSWYQQALGQGPQFIFQYYREEENGRGNFPPRFSGLQFPNYSSELNVNALELDDSALYLCASSFLPTGGKSYEQYFGPGTRLTVT.

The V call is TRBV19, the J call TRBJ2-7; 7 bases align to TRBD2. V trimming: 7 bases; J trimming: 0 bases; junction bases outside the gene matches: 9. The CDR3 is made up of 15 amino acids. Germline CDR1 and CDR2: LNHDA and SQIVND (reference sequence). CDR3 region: CASTPTGGSSYEQYF. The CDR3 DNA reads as TGTGCCAGTACACCGACCGGGGGGAGCTCCTACGAGCAGTACTTC.

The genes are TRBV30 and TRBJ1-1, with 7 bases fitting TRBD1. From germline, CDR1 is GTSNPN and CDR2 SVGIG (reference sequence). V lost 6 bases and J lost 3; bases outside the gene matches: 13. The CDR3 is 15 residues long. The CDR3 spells CACPTRQGLDTEAFF. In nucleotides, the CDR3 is TGTGCCTGCCCTACCCGACAGGGTCTAGACACTGAAGCTTTCTTT. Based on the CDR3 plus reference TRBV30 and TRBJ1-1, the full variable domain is SQTIHQWPATLVQPVGSPLSLECTVEGTSNPNLYWYRQAAGRGLQLLFYSVGIGQISSEVPQNLSASRPQDRQFILSSKKLLLSDSGFYLCACPTRQGLDTEAFFGQGTRLTVV.

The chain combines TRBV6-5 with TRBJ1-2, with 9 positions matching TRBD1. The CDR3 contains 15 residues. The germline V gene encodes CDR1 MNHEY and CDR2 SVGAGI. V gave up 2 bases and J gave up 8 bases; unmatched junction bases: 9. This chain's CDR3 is CASSYGTGSHSGYTF. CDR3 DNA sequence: TGTGCCAGCAGTTACGGGACAGGGTCCCATTCGGGCTACACCTTC.

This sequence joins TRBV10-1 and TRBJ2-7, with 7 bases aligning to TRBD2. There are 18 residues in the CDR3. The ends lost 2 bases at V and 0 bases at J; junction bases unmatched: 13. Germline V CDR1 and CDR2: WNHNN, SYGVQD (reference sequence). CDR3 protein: CASSEPRRLAGHSYEQYF. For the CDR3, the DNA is TGCGCCAGCAGTGAGCCCCGTCGTTTAGCGGGTCACTCCTACGAGCAGTACTTC.

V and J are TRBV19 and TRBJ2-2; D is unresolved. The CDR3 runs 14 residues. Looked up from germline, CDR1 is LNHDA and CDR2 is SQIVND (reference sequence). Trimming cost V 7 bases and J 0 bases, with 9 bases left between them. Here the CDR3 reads CASKIAPNTGELFF. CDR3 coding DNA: TGTGCCAGTAAAATAGCTCCGAACACCGGGGAGCTGTTTTTT.

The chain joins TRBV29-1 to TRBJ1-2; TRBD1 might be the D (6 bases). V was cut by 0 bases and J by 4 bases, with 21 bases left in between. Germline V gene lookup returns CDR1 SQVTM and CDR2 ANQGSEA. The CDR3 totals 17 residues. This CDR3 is CSVEEGRQGRFSYGYTF. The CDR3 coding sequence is TGCAGCGTTGAAGAGGGCCGCCAGGGGCGTTTTAGCTATGGCTACACCTTC.

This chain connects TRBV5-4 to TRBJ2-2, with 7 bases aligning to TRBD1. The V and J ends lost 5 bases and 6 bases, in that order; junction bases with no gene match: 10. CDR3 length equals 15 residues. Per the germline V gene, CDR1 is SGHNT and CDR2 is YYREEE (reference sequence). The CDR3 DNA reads TGTGCCAGCAGTCCAGGGGACAGAACTCCCGGGGAGCTGTTTTTT. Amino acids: CASSPGDRTPGELFF.

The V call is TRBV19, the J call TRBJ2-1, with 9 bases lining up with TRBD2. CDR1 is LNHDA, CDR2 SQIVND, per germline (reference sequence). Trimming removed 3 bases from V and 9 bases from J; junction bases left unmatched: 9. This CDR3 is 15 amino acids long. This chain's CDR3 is CASSIPRGGFFEQFF. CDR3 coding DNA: TGTGCCAGTAGTATCCCGCGGGGGGGATTTTTTGAGCAGTTCTTC.

The CDR3 DNA is TGTGCCAGCAGTCCCCGACTAGCCTACAATGAGCAGTTCTTC. Amino acids: CASSPRLAYNEQFF. The chain recombines TRBV6-5 with TRBJ2-1, with D perhaps TRBD2 (6 bases). V lost 5 bases, J lost 2 bases, and 10 bases lay in between. In germline, CDR1 is MNHEY, CDR2 SVGAGI. The CDR3 is made up of 14 amino acids.

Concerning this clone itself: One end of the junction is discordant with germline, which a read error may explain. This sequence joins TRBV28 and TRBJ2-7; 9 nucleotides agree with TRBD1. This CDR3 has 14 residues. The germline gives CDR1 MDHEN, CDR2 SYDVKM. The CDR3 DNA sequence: TGTGCCAGCAGGACTGCCGGGACAGGGTACGGGCAGTACTTC. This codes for CASRTAGTGYGQYF.

Here the CDR3 reads CASSLASPLPNEQFF. In nucleotides, the CDR3 is TGTGCCAGCAGCTTAGCGTCCCCCCTCCCCAATGAGCAGTTCTTC. This chain links TRBV7-3 with TRBJ2-1; D uncertain. The V and J ends lost 2 bases and 6 bases respectively, with 14 bases between them. Looked up from germline, CDR1 is SGHTA and CDR2 is FQGTGA. CDR3 length: 15 residues.

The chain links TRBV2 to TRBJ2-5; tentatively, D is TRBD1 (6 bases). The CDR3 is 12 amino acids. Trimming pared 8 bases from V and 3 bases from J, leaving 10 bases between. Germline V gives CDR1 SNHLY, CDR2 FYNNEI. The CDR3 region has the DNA TGTGCCAGCGGACAGCTGAAAGAGACCCAGTACTTC. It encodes CASGQLKETQYF.

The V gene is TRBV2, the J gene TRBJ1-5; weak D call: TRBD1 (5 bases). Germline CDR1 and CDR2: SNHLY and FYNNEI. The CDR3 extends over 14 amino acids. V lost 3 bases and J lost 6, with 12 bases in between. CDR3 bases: TGTGCCAGCAGTGACCGGCGGGGCCGTCAGCCCCAGCATTTT. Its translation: CASSDRRGRQPQHF.

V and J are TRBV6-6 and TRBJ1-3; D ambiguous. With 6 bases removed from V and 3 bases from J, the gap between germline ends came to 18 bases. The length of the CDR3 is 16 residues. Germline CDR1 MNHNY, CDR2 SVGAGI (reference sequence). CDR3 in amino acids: CASSRGEGYDGNTIYF. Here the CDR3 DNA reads TGTGCCAGCAGCCGTGGGGAGGGTTATGATGGAAACACCATATATTTT.

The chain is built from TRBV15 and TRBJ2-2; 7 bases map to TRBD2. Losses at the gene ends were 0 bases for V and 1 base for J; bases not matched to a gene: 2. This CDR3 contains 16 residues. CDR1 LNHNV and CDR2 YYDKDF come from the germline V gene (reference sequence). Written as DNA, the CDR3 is TGTGCCACCAGCAGAGACTTAGCGGGGAACACCGGGGAGCTGTTTTTT. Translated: CATSRDLAGNTGELFF.

CDR3 coding DNA: TGTGCCAGCAGCACCCTGGACAGGGGGATCCCAGATACGCAGTATTTT. Translation gives CASSTLDRGIPDTQYF. This sequence joins TRBV7-9 and TRBJ2-3; 10 bases are shared with TRBD1. Germline V gene sequence: CDR1 SEHNR, CDR2 FQNEAQ (reference sequence). V lost 5 bases to trimming and J lost 4 bases; unmatched junction nucleotides: 9. The CDR3 contains 16 residues.

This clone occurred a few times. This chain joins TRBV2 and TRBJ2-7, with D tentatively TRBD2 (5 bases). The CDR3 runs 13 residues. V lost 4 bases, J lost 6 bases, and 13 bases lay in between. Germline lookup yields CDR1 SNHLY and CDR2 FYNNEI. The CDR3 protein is CASSGLALAEQYF. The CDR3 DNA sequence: TGTGCCAGCAGTGGTCTAGCTCTGGCCGAGCAGTACTTC.

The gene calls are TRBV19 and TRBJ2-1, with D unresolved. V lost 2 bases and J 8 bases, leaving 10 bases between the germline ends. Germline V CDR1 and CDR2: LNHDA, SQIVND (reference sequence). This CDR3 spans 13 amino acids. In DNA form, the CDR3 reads TGTGCCAGTAGTATAAACTCCCCCCATGAGCAGTTCTTC. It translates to CASSINSPHEQFF. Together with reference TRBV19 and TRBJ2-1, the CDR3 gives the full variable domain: DGGITQSPKYLFRKEGQNVTLSCEQNLNHDAMYWYRQDPGQGLRLIYYSQIVNDFQKGDIAEGYSVSREKKESFPLTVTSAQKNPTAFYLCASSINSPHEQFFGPGTRLTVL.

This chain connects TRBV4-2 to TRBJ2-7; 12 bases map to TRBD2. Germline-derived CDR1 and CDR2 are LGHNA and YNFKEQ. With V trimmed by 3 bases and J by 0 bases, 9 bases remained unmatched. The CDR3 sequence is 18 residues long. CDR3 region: CASSHRLAGVPSSYEQYF. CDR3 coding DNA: TGTGCCAGCAGCCATCGACTAGCGGGAGTCCCGAGCTCCTACGAGCAGTACTTC.

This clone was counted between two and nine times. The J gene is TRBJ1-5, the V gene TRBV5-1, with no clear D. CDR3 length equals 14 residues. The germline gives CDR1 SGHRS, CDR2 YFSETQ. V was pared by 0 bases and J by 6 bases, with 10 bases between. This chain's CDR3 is CASSLASSGQPQHF. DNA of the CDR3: TGCGCCAGCAGCTTGGCATCTTCAGGTCAGCCCCAGCATTTT.

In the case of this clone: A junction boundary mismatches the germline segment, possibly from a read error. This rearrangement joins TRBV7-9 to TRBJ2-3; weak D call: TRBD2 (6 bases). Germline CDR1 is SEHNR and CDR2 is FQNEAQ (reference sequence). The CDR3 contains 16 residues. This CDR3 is CSSSTISGGGEVTQYF. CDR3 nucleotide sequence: TGTTCCAGCAGCACTATTAGCGGTGGAGGAGAGGTTACGCAGTATTTT.

DNA of the CDR3: TGTGCCAGCAGTTTTTCCCCCGGGACTAGCGGGAGGGTCACAGATACGCAGTATTTT. Protein: CASSFSPGTSGRVTDTQYF. The chain has TRBV28 and TRBJ2-3, with 16 positions matching TRBD2. The trim removed 3 bases at V and 2 bases at J, leaving 8 bases unmatched. CDR3 size: 19 residues. Germline V gene sequence: CDR1 MDHEN, CDR2 SYDVKM. Combining the CDR3 with reference TRBV28 and TRBJ2-3 gives the whole variable domain DVKVTQSSRYLVKRTGEKVFLECVQDMDHENMFWYRQDPGLGLRLIYFSYDVKMKEKGDIPEGYSVSREKKERFSLILESASTNQTSMYLCASSFSPGTSGRVTDTQYFGPGTRLTVL.

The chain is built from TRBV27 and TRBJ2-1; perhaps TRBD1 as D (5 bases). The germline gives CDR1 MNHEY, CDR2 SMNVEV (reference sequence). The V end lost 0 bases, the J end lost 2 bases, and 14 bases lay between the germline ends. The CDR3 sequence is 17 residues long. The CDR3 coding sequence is TGTGCCAGCAGTTTATCGGTCAGGGCCCCAACCTACAATGAGCAGTTCTTC. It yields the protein CASSLSVRAPTYNEQFF.

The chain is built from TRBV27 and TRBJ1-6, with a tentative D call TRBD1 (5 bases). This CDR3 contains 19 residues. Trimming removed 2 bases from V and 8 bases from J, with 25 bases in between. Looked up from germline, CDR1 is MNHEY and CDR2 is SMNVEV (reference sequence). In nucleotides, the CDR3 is TGTGCCAGCAGTTTAGTCACCTTTCGACAGTGGGGTTTCGATTCACCCCTCCACTTT. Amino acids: CASSLVTFRQWGFDSPLHF.